A single sample is the source of the 10 T cell receptor beta chains below, sequenced in a study of T cells in Graves' hyperthyroidism and ophthalmopathy. Amplification of TCR beta CDR3 regions was performed using RNA transcripts as template. The HTBI primer set served for first-round RT-PCR of the TCR CDR3. TCRdb passed the multiplex PCR reads through MiXCR, listing each CDR3 protein once. The sample has roughly 260,000 distinct CDR3 sequences, roughly 15% seen once. Sequencing was performed on blood. These TCRs come from a woman aged 40 to 55 with Graves' hyperthyroidism that later progressed to Graves' ophthalmopathy.

Concerning this clonotype itself: This could be a read error, since a much larger clone is one nucleotide away. The chain recombines TRBV19 with TRBJ2-1; a possible D gene is TRBD1 (6 bases). V lost 5 bases, J lost 0 bases, and 11 bases lay in between. The CDR3 length is 15 residues. Per the germline V gene, CDR1 is LNHDA and CDR2 is SQIVND (reference sequence). CDR3 region: CASSPGHSSYNEQFF. The CDR3 nucleotides read TGTGCCAGTAGTCCGGGACATAGCTCCTACAATGAGCAGTTCTTC.

The CDR3 DNA sequence: TGTGCCAGTAGCACCAGCCGGGACAGGCCCTACGAGCAGTACTTC. It is translated as CASSTSRDRPYEQYF. The chain is built from TRBV19 and TRBJ2-7, with TRBD1 matching 8 bases. Germline CDR1 is LNHDA and CDR2 is SQIVND (reference sequence). The CDR3 has 15 residues. V dropped 6 bases and J dropped 2; count of bases not matched to a gene: 9.

This clonotype was seen repeatedly, ten times or more. The chain uses TRBV20-1 and TRBJ2-7; D might be TRBD1 (6 bases). This CDR3 has 13 residues. V lost 1 base and J 3 bases, leaving 10 bases between the germline ends. Germline V gives CDR1 DFQATT, CDR2 SNEGSKA (reference sequence). CDR3 coding DNA: TGCAGTGCTAGAGCCTGGGGACACTACGAGCAGTACTTC. Protein product: CSARAWGHYEQYF.

The chain recombines TRBV7-8 with TRBJ2-1; TRBD2 matches at 8 bases. V lost 2 bases, J lost 10 bases, and 10 bases stayed unmatched. The germline gives CDR1 SGHVS, CDR2 FQNEAQ. The CDR3 sequence is 15 residues long. CDR3 in amino acids: CASSLPGTSFNEQFF. In DNA, the CDR3 is TGTGCCAGCAGCTTACCCGGGACTAGTTTTAACGAGCAGTTCTTC.

V gene TRBV28 combines with J gene TRBJ2-1, with 9 positions matching TRBD1. CDR3 length: 15 amino acids. CDR1 is MDHEN, CDR2 SYDVKM, per germline. J was trimmed by 7 bases and V by 4 bases; bases with no gene match: 8. The CDR3 coding sequence is TGTGCCAGCAGTTCCCCCGACAGGGGGGCGAATGAGCAGTTCTTC. It encodes CASSSPDRGANEQFF.

This clonotype was found many times. The chain carries TRBV10-3 and TRBJ2-3; D unclear. The CDR3 covers 13 residues. Trimming took off 7 bases at V and 1 base at J, with 9 bases between the two ends. The germline V gene encodes CDR1 ENHRY and CDR2 SYGVKD. This chain's CDR3 is CAIKGSGTDTQYF. The CDR3 nucleotides read TGTGCCATCAAGGGAAGCGGCACAGATACGCAGTATTTT.

This clonotype was recorded many times. The chain joins TRBV12-3 or TRBV12-4 to TRBJ1-5; TRBD1 agrees at 10 bases. The CDR3 runs to 17 residues. Trimming took 1 base from V and 3 from J; bases not matched to a gene: 6. For the CDR3, the DNA is TGTGCCAGCAGTTTAGAGTTCGGACAGGGGGTCAATCAGCCCCAGCATTTT. This codes for CASSLEFGQGVNQPQHF.

V is TRBV20-1 and J is TRBJ1-3; 7 bases align to TRBD1. J lost 4 bases, V lost 3 bases, and 9 bases had no gene match. This CDR3 contains 15 residues. From germline, CDR1 is DFQATT and CDR2 SNEGSKA (reference sequence). DNA of the CDR3: TGCAGTGCTAGCCACAGGGGTGTAATCGGAAACACCATATATTTT. It codes for CSASHRGVIGNTIYF.

The chain has TRBV7-9 and TRBJ2-3; D call uncertain. The CDR3 spans 16 residues. CDR1 and CDR2 from the germline V gene are SEHNR and FQNEAQ (reference sequence). Trimming stripped 1 base from V and 2 bases from J, with 13 bases between. The chain's CDR3 is CASSLGVASLTDTQYF. CDR3 nucleotide sequence: TGTGCCAGCAGCTTAGGGGTAGCCTCACTCACAGATACGCAGTATTTT.

This clonotype appeared many times. This chain uses TRBV19 with TRBJ1-1; TRBD1 might be the D (5 bases). The CDR3 covers 16 residues. V lost 3 bases to trimming and J lost 0 bases, with 14 bases between them. Germline V CDR1 and CDR2: LNHDA, SQIVND (reference sequence). CDR3 in amino acids: CASSMAGHSLNTEAFF. DNA of the CDR3: TGTGCCAGTAGTATGGCTGGACATTCACTGAACACTGAAGCTTTCTTT.